This T cell receptor beta chain was obtained from a study of breast tumors, draining lymph nodes, adjacent tissues (TCRdb year 2016). Broadly, across the study: The study compared TCR beta repertoires across tumor, adjacent nontumor tissue and axillary lymph nodes from breast cancer patients. In human breast cancer, the study set out to assess how tumor, surrounding tissue and draining lymph node repertoires relate to one another and whether T cells might be exchanged between them. Results the study describes overall, beyond this receptor: The study presented the conclusion that tumor T cells originate in lymph nodes as consistent with a hypothesis, not as something directly demonstrated. Tumor and nontumor tissue repertoires were found to be significantly more similar in luminal-like than in basal-like breast cancer. Tumors showed preferential V and J gene usage, and their T-cell repertoire diversity fell below that of lymph nodes yet above that of nontumor tissue. A scenario in which most tumor T cells derive from the lymph node and then expand within tumor tissue was judged to be consistent with the data.

Sequencing used an Illumina HiSeq 2000. TCR beta chain libraries were generated through multiplex PCR amplification. The amplified TCR beta chain products were analyzed by high-throughput sequencing. Starting from the raw public reads, TCRdb applied fastp trimming at Q25, assembled clones with MiXCR and retained in-frame beta chains. When rows share a CDR3 protein, they turn into one entry using the most common DNA and genes. This sample gives some 120,000 distinct CDR3 sequences in total; 20% of them show up just once. The ten largest clones represent around 3.5% of the sample. Cut back by 0 bases and 11 bases, the V and J ends lie 17 bases apart. Measured from the cysteine to the phenylalanine, the CDR3 is 14 residues long. The DNA shown is the 42-base CDR3, in frame from base 1. For CDR1 and CDR2, the germline V gene lists SGHRS and YFSETQ. The axillary draining lymph nodes of breast cancer patients were the source of the lymph node samples.

About this clonotype itself: No antigen is known for it. Base qualities are not provided; no much larger clone lies one nucleotide away.

What was sequenced was axillary lymph node tissue. The sequence was obtained from a female donor with breast cancer. Some clones in this sample may be carry-over from other donors' samples. The chain uses TRBV5-1 and TRBJ1-1; a confident D gene designation cannot be given. For the CDR3, the sequence is CASSLEGSAYGAFF. The DNA is as follows: TGCGCCAGCAGCTTGGAAGGTAGCGCGTATGGGGCTTTCTTT.